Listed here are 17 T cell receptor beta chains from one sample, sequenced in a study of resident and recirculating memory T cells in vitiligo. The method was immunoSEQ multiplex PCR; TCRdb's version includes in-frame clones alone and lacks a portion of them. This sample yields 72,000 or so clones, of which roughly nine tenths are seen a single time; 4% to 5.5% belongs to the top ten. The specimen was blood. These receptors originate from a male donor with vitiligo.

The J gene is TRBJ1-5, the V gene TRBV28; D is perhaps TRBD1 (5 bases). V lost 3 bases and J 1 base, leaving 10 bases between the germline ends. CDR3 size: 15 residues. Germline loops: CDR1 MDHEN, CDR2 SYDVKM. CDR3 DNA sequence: TGTGCCAGCAGTTTCCTCGGGGGGAGCAATCAGCCCCAGCATTTT. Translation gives CASSFLGGSNQPQHF.

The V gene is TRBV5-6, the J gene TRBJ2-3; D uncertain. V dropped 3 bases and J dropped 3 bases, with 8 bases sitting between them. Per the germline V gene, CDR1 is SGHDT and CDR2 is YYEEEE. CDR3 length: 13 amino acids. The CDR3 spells CASSYAETDTQYF. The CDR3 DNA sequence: TGTGCCAGCAGCTACGCAGAAACAGATACGCAGTATTTT.

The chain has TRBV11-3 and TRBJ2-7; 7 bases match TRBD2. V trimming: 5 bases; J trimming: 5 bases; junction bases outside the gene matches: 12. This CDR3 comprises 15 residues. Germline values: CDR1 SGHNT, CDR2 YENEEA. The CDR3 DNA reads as TGTGCCAGCAGCAACTCCCCCCGCGCGGGAGACGAGCAGTACTTC. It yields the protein CASSNSPRAGDEQYF.

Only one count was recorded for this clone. The CDR3 DNA follows: TGTGCCAGCAGGTCGACCGGACTAGCGGGGAACGAGCAGTACTTC. It specifies CASRSTGLAGNEQYF. The chain combines TRBV7-9 with TRBJ2-7; TRBD2 agrees at 12 bases. J gave up 5 bases and V 6 bases, and 8 bases lay outside the gene matches. CDR1 and CDR2 (germline): SEHNR, FQNEAQ (reference sequence). The CDR3 is made up of 15 amino acids.

The CDR3 spells CASSLPQYNEQFF. In DNA, the CDR3 is TGTGCCAGCAGCCTCCCACAGTACAATGAGCAGTTCTTC. This rearrangement joins TRBV28 to TRBJ2-1; D remains unclear. V was clipped by 6 bases and J by 4 bases, with 10 bases between them. Germline assignment: CDR1 MDHEN and CDR2 SYDVKM. This CDR3 has 13 residues.

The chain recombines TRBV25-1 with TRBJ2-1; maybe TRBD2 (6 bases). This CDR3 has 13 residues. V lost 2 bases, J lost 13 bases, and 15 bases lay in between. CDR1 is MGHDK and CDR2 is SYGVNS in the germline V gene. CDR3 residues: CASSERQDYPQFF. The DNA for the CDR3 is TGTGCCAGCAGTGAAAGGCAGGACTATCCCCAGTTCTTC. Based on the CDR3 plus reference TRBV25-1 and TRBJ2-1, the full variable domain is EADIYQTPRYLVIGTGKKITLECSQTMGHDKMYWYQQDPGMELHLIHYSYGVNSTEKGDLSSESTVSRIRTEHFPLTLESARPSHTSQYLCASSERQDYPQFFGPGTRLTVL.

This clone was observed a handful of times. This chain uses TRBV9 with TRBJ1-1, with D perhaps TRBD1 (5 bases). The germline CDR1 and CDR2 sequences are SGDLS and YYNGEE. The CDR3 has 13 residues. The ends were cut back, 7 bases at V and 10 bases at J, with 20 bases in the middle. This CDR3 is CASGPWDGGGAFF. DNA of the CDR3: TGTGCCAGCGGCCCATGGGACGGGGGGGGAGCTTTCTTT.

This CDR3 reads CASRWGDTGELFF. The CDR3 DNA is TGTGCCAGCAGGTGGGGAGACACCGGGGAGCTGTTTTTT. V usage is TRBV6-5 and J usage is TRBJ2-2, with TRBD2 as a possible D gene (5 bases). CDR1 MNHEY and CDR2 SVGAGI come from the germline V gene. This CDR3 contains 13 residues. Trimming removed 6 bases at V and 3 bases at J, with 8 bases between.

CDR3 region: CASSFILEAGVSYEQYF. The CDR3 DNA reads as TGTGCCAGCAGTTTTATTTTAGAGGCGGGGGTTTCTTACGAGCAGTACTTC. This rearrangement joins TRBV28 to TRBJ2-7, with 7 positions matching TRBD2. CDR3 length: 17 amino acids. V was pared by 3 bases and J by 4 bases, with 15 bases of the junction left unmatched. Germline CDR1 and CDR2: MDHEN and SYDVKM.

The CDR3 sequence is CASGLVASFATSGRLSYNEQFF. DNA for the CDR3: TGTGCTAGTGGTTTGGTAGCCTCCTTCGCGACTAGCGGGAGGCTCTCCTACAATGAGCAGTTCTTC. The chain is built from TRBV12-5 and TRBJ2-1; 13 bases fit TRBD2. V trimming: 0 bases; J trimming: 0 bases; junction bases outside the gene matches: 14. The CDR3 consists of 22 residues. Germline-derived CDR1 and CDR2 are LGHNT and FRNRAP.

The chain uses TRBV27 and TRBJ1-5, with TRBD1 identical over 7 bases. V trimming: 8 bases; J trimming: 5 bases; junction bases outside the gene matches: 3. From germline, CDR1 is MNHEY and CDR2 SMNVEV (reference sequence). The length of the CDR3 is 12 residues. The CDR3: CASRDRDQPQHF. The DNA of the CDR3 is TGTGCCAGCCGCGACAGGGATCAGCCCCAGCATTTT.

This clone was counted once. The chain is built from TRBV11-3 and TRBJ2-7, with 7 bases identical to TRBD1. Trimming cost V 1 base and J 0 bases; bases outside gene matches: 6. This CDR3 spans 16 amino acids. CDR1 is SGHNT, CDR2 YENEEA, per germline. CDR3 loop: CASSLAGTDSSYEQYF. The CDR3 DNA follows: TGTGCCAGCAGCTTAGCCGGGACAGACAGCTCCTACGAGCAGTACTTC.

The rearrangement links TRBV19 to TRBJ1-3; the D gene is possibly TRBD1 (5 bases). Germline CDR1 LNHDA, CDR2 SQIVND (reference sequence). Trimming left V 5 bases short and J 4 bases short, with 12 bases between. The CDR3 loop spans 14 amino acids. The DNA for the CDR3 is TGTGCCAGTAGTGCCAACAGGTTCGGAAACACCATATATTTT. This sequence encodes CASSANRFGNTIYF.

CDR3 nucleotide sequence: TGCGCCAGCAGCCAATGGGCAGGCATTAGCTCTGGGGCCAACGTCCTGACTTTC. Translated: CASSQWAGISSGANVLTF. The chain is built from TRBV4-1 and TRBJ2-6; no firm D call. Deletions cut 2 bases from V and 0 bases from J, with 14 bases between. The CDR3 has 18 amino acids. Germline assignment: CDR1 MGHRA and CDR2 YSYEKL.

As DNA, the CDR3 is TGTGCCAGCTCACCACCGGGAGCGGGAGGACGGTCGGAGACCCAGTACTTC. This gives the protein CASSPPGAGGRSETQYF. The chain joins TRBV18 to TRBJ2-5; 9 bases are shared with TRBD2. This CDR3 is 17 amino acids long. Germline CDR1 reads KGHSH; CDR2 reads LQKENI. V trimming: 0 bases; J trimming: 5 bases; junction bases outside the gene matches: 10.

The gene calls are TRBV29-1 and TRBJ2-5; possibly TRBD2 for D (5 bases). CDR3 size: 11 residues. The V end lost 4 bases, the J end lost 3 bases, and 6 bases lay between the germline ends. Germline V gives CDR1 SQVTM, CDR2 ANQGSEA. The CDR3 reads CSVGSEETQYF. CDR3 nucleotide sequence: TGCAGCGTTGGTAGCGAAGAGACCCAGTACTTC.

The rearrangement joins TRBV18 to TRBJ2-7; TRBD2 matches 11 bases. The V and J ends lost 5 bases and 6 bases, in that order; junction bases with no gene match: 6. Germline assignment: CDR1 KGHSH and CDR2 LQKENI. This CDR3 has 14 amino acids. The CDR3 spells CASSEGLAAPEQYF. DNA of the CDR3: TGTGCCAGCTCAGAGGGACTAGCGGCCCCCGAGCAGTACTTC.